These 6 T cell receptor beta chains were all obtained from the same sample, sequenced in a study of identical twins. Each CDR3 protein is one row after TCRdb ran MiXCR on the 5' RACE reads. The sample records 750,000 to 950,000 distinct CDR3 sequences, 10% to 15% being singletons. The sample was also linked to a second study, of yellow fever vaccine responses in identical twins.

Sequencing was done on a sample of PBMCs. All receptors come from a young woman in good health.

This clonotype occurred a few times. The chain couples TRBV5-5 to TRBJ2-3, with a possible D match to TRBD1 (5 bases). CDR3 length equals 16 residues. Trimming cost V 4 bases and J 1 base, with 16 bases left between them. Germline values: CDR1 SGHKS, CDR2 YYEKEE (reference sequence). CDR3 region: CASSDGGGHRTDTQYF. The CDR3 nucleotides read TGTGCCAGCAGCGACGGCGGTGGACACCGCACAGATACGCAGTATTTT.

The chain recombines TRBV29-1 with TRBJ2-1, with D perhaps matching TRBD2 (6 bases). The CDR3 consists of 13 residues. The V gene's germline CDR1 is SQVTM and CDR2 ANQGSEA. Trimming stripped 6 bases from V and 3 bases from J, with 12 bases between. CDR3 in DNA: TGCAGCGTCGGCGGGACCATCTACAATGAGCAGTTCTTC. It codes for CSVGGTIYNEQFF.

This clonotype was seen a few times. The chain has TRBV25-1 and TRBJ2-3; tentatively, D is TRBD2 (6 bases). The CDR3 extends over 14 amino acids. The V gene's germline CDR1 is MGHDK and CDR2 SYGVNS. Deletions cut 7 bases from V and 0 bases from J, with 11 bases between. The CDR3 coding sequence is TGTGCCAGCAACGAGGGGAGGAGCACAGATACGCAGTATTTT. This translates into CASNEGRSTDTQYF.

The rearrangement links TRBV7-9 to TRBJ1-4; D is undetermined. The V and J ends lost 1 base and 4 bases respectively, with 10 bases between them. This CDR3 is 15 amino acids long. CDR1 SEHNR and CDR2 FQNEAQ come from the germline V gene (reference sequence). The CDR3 sequence: CASSLGLSNNEKLFF. CDR3 DNA: TGTGCCAGCAGCTTAGGTCTGTCGAATAATGAAAAACTGTTTTTT.

This clonotype was seen repeatedly, ten times or more. The chain employs TRBV4-1 and TRBJ2-1; TRBD1 matches 7 bases. V lost 1 base to trimming and J lost 5 bases; unmatched junction nucleotides: 5. There are 15 residues in the CDR3. Germline CDR1 MGHRA, CDR2 YSYEKL. The CDR3 DNA sequence: TGCGCCAGCAGCCAAGTGAGGGGGCGGAACAATGAGCAGTTCTTC. This translates into CASSQVRGRNNEQFF.

The table lists this clonotype with a few counts. The rearrangement uses TRBV7-9 and TRBJ2-1; TRBD2 matches 8 bases. This CDR3 region has 15 residues. Per the germline V gene, CDR1 is SEHNR and CDR2 is FQNEAQ (reference sequence). J gave up 9 bases and V 1 base, and 8 bases lay outside the gene matches. The DNA of the CDR3 is TGTGCCAGCAGCTTAGTAGTAGCGGGGTCTTCTGAGCAGTTCTTC. Translation gives CASSLVVAGSSEQFF. The full variable domain, its missing parts supplied by reference TRBV7-9 and TRBJ2-1, is DTGVSQNPRHKITKRGQNVTFRCDPISEHNRLYWYRQTLGQGPEFLTYFQNEAQLEKSRLLSDRFSAERPKGSFSTLEIQRTEQGDSAMYLCASSLVVAGSSEQFFGPGTRLTVL.